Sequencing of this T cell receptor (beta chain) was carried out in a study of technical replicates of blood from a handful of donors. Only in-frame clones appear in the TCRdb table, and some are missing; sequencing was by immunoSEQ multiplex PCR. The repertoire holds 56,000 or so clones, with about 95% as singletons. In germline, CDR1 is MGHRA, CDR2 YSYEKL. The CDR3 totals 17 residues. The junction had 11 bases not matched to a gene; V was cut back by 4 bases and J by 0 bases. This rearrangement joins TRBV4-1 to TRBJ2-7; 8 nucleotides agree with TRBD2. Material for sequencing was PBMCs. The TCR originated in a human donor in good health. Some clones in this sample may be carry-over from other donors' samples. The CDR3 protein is CASSPNILGRDSYEQYF. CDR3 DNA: TGCGCCAGCAGCCCAAACATTCTCGGGAGGGACTCCTACGAGCAGTACTTC.